The 25 T cell receptor beta chains reported below all come from one sample, sequenced in a study of CD8 T cells in Susac syndrome. Random hexamers were used to reverse transcribe an amount of roughly 0.5 to 1 ug RNA. TCRdb itself ran the immunoSEQ multiplex PCR reads through MiXCR, one entry per CDR3 protein. Of 180,000 or so distinct CDR3 sequences in the sample, approximately 95% were seen once. Sequenced input: CD4+ T cells from PBMCs. The source is a human donor with multiple sclerosis.

The J gene is TRBJ1-2, the V gene TRBV12-3 or TRBV12-4; D call uncertain. V lost 2 bases and J lost 9, with 16 bases in between. This CDR3 region has 14 residues. The CDR3 here is CASSLLIGQSSYTF. As DNA, the CDR3 is TGTGCCAGCAGTTTACTCATCGGGCAATCGAGCTACACCTTC.

V and J are TRBV6-5 and TRBJ2-1; 7 nucleotides match TRBD2. CDR1 is MNHEY and CDR2 is SVGAGI in the germline V gene. This CDR3 comprises 15 residues. V was clipped by 7 bases and J by 3 bases; unmatched bases: 9. CDR3 bases: TGTGCCAGCACTTCTGCTGCGGGGGACTACAATGAGCAGTTCTTC. Translation: CASTSAAGDYNEQFF.

V and J are TRBV20-1 and TRBJ1-1, with a weak D call TRBD1 (6 bases). CDR3 size: 14 residues. CDR1 and CDR2 from the germline V gene are DFQATT and SNEGSKA (reference sequence). V gave up 6 bases and J gave up 0 bases, with 14 bases separating them. CDR3 bases: TGCAGTGCGAGAAACAGGGTGATGAACACTGAAGCTTTCTTT. This sequence encodes CSARNRVMNTEAFF.

This clonotype was recorded only once. CDR3: CAQEGGAFGNSPLHF. DNA for the CDR3: TGTGCCCAGGAGGGGGGGGCCTTCGGTAATTCACCCCTCCACTTT. The chain uses TRBV27 and TRBJ1-6, with a possible D match to TRBD1 (6 bases). V shed 11 bases and J shed 6 bases, with 20 bases lying between them. CDR1 is MNHEY, CDR2 SMNVEV, per germline (reference sequence). CDR3 length: 15 amino acids.

The chain recombines TRBV20-1 with TRBJ2-7; TRBD2 agrees at 9 bases. The CDR3 loop spans 15 amino acids. V shed 6 bases and J 2 bases; nucleotides not matched to a gene: 11. From germline, CDR1 is DFQATT and CDR2 SNEGSKA (reference sequence). For the CDR3, the DNA is TGCAGTGCCCGGAACCCAGCGGGGGGCCCCTACGAGCAGTACTTC. This codes for CSARNPAGGPYEQYF.

The chain is built from TRBV3-1 and TRBJ1-6; D perhaps matches TRBD1 (5 bases). V was trimmed by 3 bases and J by 8 bases, leaving 17 bases between them. The V gene's germline CDR1 is LGHDT and CDR2 YNNKEL (reference sequence). The CDR3 sequence is 16 residues long. The CDR3 DNA follows: TGTGCCAGCAGCCAGAACCCCCAGGGATGGGATTCACCCCTCCACTTT. It encodes CASSQNPQGWDSPLHF.

V and J are TRBV29-1 and TRBJ2-7; the D gene is possibly TRBD1 (7 bases). Germline V gene lookup returns CDR1 SQVTM and CDR2 ANQGSEA. CDR3 length: 14 amino acids. Trimming shortened V by 6 bases and J by 9 bases, and 24 bases separated the two germline ends. Here the CDR3 DNA reads TGCAGCGTCGCCCGGACAGGCGACACCGGGGGGCAGTACTTC. It is translated as CSVARTGDTGGQYF.

This chain joins TRBV20-1 and TRBJ2-3; no clear D. V was clipped by 0 bases and J by 0 bases, with 10 bases between them. CDR1 is DFQATT, CDR2 SNEGSKA, per germline (reference sequence). This CDR3 contains 15 residues. Written as DNA, the CDR3 is TGCAGTGCTAGAGATACGAGGTCCAGCACAGATACGCAGTATTTT. This translates into CSARDTRSSTDTQYF.

CDR3 in amino acids: CASSQGRSDDTDTQYF. The CDR3 coding sequence is TGCGCCAGCAGCCAAGGACGGTCGGACGACACAGATACGCAGTATTTT. The V call is TRBV4-3, the J call TRBJ2-3, with D unclear. V was clipped by 1 base and J by 2 bases, with 13 bases between them. This CDR3 comprises 16 residues. The germline CDR1 and CDR2 sequences are LGHNA and YSLEER.

In its sample, this clonotype was seen once. The V call is TRBV9, the J call TRBJ1-2; 8 nucleotides align to TRBD1. CDR1 and CDR2 (germline): SGDLS, YYNGEE. The CDR3 covers 15 residues. V was clipped by 0 bases and J by 3 bases; unmatched bases: 4. CDR3: CASSVEGTGHYGYTF. CDR3 nucleotides: TGTGCCAGCAGCGTAGAAGGGACAGGCCACTATGGCTACACCTTC.

The V and J genes are TRBV19 and TRBJ1-2; the match to TRBD1 covers 9 bases. This CDR3 comprises 13 residues. With V trimmed by 5 bases and J by 5 bases, 3 bases remained unmatched. Germline V gene lookup returns CDR1 LNHDA and CDR2 SQIVND (reference sequence). The CDR3 DNA reads TGTGCCAGTAGTGCGACAGGGGGGTATGGCTACACCTTC. Its protein is CASSATGGYGYTF.

The V call is TRBV20-1, the J call TRBJ2-3; D is unresolved. V lost 6 bases to trimming and J lost 0 bases, with 16 bases between them. The CDR3 is 15 amino acids. Germline lookup yields CDR1 DFQATT and CDR2 SNEGSKA (reference sequence). CDR3 sequence: CSAPSFRVSTDTQYF. The DNA of the CDR3 is TGCAGTGCGCCCTCGTTTAGGGTTAGCACAGATACGCAGTATTTT.

The rearrangement joins TRBV7-2 to TRBJ2-1, with 7 bases that match TRBD1. This CDR3 has 13 residues. Losses at the gene ends were 8 bases for V and 7 bases for J; bases not matched to a gene: 8. Per germline, CDR1 SGHTA and CDR2 FQGNSA. Here the CDR3 reads CASARGPNNEQFF. CDR3 in DNA: TGTGCCAGCGCTAGGGGGCCGAATAATGAGCAGTTCTTC.

This clonotype occurred a few times. The V call is TRBV29-1, the J call TRBJ2-7; TRBD1 matches 9 bases. Germline assignment: CDR1 SQVTM and CDR2 ANQGSEA. Losses at the gene ends were 4 bases for V and 8 bases for J; bases not matched to a gene: 6. The CDR3 runs 12 residues. CDR3 loop: CSVGGQGTKQYF. CDR3 sequence (DNA): TGCAGCGTTGGGGGACAGGGTACGAAGCAGTACTTC.

J is TRBJ1-2 and V is TRBV29-1, with 7 positions matching TRBD1. J gave up 7 bases and V 7 bases, and 9 bases lay outside the gene matches. CDR1 SQVTM and CDR2 ANQGSEA come from the germline V gene. The CDR3 totals 12 residues. The DNA of the CDR3 is TGCAGCGGACAGGGATTGGCCTCTGGCTACACCTTC. Encoded protein: CSGQGLASGYTF. The full variable domain, in which reference TRBV29-1 and TRBJ1-2 provide the parts outside the CDR3, is SAVISQKPSRDICQRGTSLTIQCQVDSQVTMMFWYRQQPGQSLTLIATANQGSEATYESGFVIDKFPISRPNLTFSTLTVSNMSPEDSSIYLCSGQGLASGYTFGSGTRLTVV.

The V call is TRBV6-5, the J call TRBJ2-7; D is unclear. CDR1 and CDR2 from the germline V gene are MNHEY and SVGAGI. This CDR3 comprises 15 residues. The V gene lost 6 bases and the J gene lost 4 bases, with 19 bases spanning the gap. CDR3 sequence: CASRVQQEIPYEQYF. In DNA form, the CDR3 reads TGTGCCAGCAGGGTACAACAAGAGATCCCTTACGAGCAGTACTTC.

J is TRBJ2-3 and V is TRBV9; D may be TRBD1 (6 bases). Between the trimmed V and J ends, which lost 3 bases and 1 base, there was a span of 12 bases. The CDR3 has 15 residues. Germline V gene lookup returns CDR1 SGDLS and CDR2 YYNGEE. CDR3: CASSGSGHRTDTQYF. CDR3 nucleotide sequence: TGTGCCAGCAGCGGCTCGGGACACCGCACAGATACGCAGTATTTT.

This chain's CDR3 is CASSLEAGKNIQYF. The CDR3 DNA reads as TGCGCCAGCAGCTTGGAGGCAGGAAAGAACATTCAGTACTTC. The chain recombines TRBV5-1 with TRBJ2-4; unclear D gene. CDR1 is SGHRS, CDR2 YFSETQ, per germline. V lost 0 bases, J lost 7 bases, and 11 bases lay in between. The CDR3 has 14 amino acids.

In its sample, this clonotype was seen once. The chain carries TRBV18 and TRBJ2-7; 10 positions agree with TRBD1. J was trimmed by 6 bases and V by 2 bases; bases with no gene match: 13. The germline CDR1 and CDR2 sequences are KGHSH and LQKENI. There are 17 residues in the CDR3. The CDR3 sequence: CASSPSLGQGSFGEQYF. The CDR3 region has the DNA TGTGCCAGCTCACCATCCCTGGGACAGGGGTCGTTTGGCGAGCAGTACTTC.

The rearrangement uses TRBV4-1 and TRBJ1-3; D unresolved. V was shortened by 0 bases and J by 0 bases, with 12 bases between the two germline ends. Germline CDR1 and CDR2: MGHRA and YSYEKL. The CDR3 covers 17 residues. CDR3 DNA: TGCGCCAGCAGCCAAGATTGGGCAGCCGACTCTGGAAACACCATATATTTT. It yields the protein CASSQDWAADSGNTIYF.

CDR3 protein: CASSQPGANQPQHF. In nucleotides, the CDR3 is TGCGCCAGCAGCCAGCCAGGGGCAAATCAGCCCCAGCATTTT. The rearrangement joins TRBV4-1 to TRBJ1-5; possibly TRBD1 for D (6 bases). The CDR3 is made up of 14 amino acids. Trimming removed 3 bases at V and 4 bases at J, with 10 bases between. CDR1 is MGHRA and CDR2 is YSYEKL in the germline V gene.

The chain uses TRBV3-1 and TRBJ2-3; maybe TRBD2 (7 bases). Between the trimmed V and J ends, which lost 3 bases and 2 bases, there was a span of 15 bases. The germline V gene encodes CDR1 LGHDT and CDR2 YNNKEL (reference sequence). The length of the CDR3 is 16 residues. The CDR3, as DNA: TGTGCCAGCAGCCAGGGCGTGGGGGGGCTCACAGATACGCAGTATTTT. It is translated as CASSQGVGGLTDTQYF.

The chain recombines TRBV5-1 with TRBJ2-1; D may be TRBD1 or TRBD2 (5 bases each). V lost 4 bases to trimming and J lost 8 bases, with 13 bases between them. Germline loops: CDR1 SGHRS, CDR2 YFSETQ. The CDR3 is made up of 13 amino acids. CDR3 in DNA: TGCGCCAGCAGCGGTGTACGGGGCGATGAGCAGTTCTTC. Its protein product is CASSGVRGDEQFF.

The rearrangement uses TRBV20-1 and TRBJ1-4, with 9 bases aligning to TRBD1. The germline CDR1 and CDR2 sequences are DFQATT and SNEGSKA (reference sequence). The CDR3 has 19 amino acids. V dropped 4 bases and J dropped 0; count of bases not matched to a gene: 15. The chain's CDR3 is CSATGGTGLGGTTNEKLFF. CDR3 in DNA: TGCAGTGCTACCGGAGGGACAGGGTTAGGGGGCACAACTAATGAAAAACTGTTTTTT.

This clonotype has just one count. This rearrangement joins TRBV4-2 to TRBJ2-7, with D possibly matching TRBD1 (5 bases). The CDR3 totals 16 residues. CDR1 is LGHNA, CDR2 YNFKEQ, per germline. Trimming removed 1 base at V and 3 bases at J, with 16 bases between. CDR3 residues: CASSQGLAGSVYEQYF. The DNA for the CDR3 is TGTGCCAGCAGCCAAGGGTTAGCAGGGTCTGTCTACGAGCAGTACTTC.